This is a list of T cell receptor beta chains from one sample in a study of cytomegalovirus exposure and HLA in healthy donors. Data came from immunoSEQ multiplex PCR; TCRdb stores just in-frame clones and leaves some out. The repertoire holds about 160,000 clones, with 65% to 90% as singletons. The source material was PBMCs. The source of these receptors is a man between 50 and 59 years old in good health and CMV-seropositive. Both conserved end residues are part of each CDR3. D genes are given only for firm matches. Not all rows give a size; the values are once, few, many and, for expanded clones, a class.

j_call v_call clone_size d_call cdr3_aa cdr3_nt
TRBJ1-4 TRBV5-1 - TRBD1 CASSAGGTTNEKLFF TGCGCCAGCAGCGCAGGGGGCACAACTAATGAAAAACTGTTTTTT
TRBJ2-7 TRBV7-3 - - CASSLAQGFGYEQYF TGTGCCAGCAGCTTAGCCCAGGGATTCGGCTACGAGCAGTACTTC
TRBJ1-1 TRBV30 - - CAYNENTEAFF TGTGCCTACAACGAGAACACTGAAGCTTTCTTT
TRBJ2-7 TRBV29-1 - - CSVTGQLTYEQYF TGCAGCGTTACCGGACAGCTTACCTACGAGCAGTACTTC
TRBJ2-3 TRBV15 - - CATSSRRGTVSPDTQYF TGTGCCACCAGCTCTCGACGGGGGACAGTCAGTCCAGATACGCAGTATTTT
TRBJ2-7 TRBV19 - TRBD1 CASSMTGASDEQYF TGTGCCAGTAGTATGACAGGGGCCAGCGACGAGCAGTACTTC
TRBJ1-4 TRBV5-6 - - CASSLEGIETNEKLFF TGTGCCAGCAGCTTGGAGGGGATCGAAACTAATGAAAAACTGTTTTTT
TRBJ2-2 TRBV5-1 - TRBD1 CASSQSGTGYTGELFF TGCGCCAGCAGCCAAAGTGGGACAGGGTACACCGGGGAGCTGTTTTTT
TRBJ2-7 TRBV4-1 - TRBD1 CASSQGRAGGINEQYF TGCGCCAGCAGCCAAGGACGCGCAGGGGGCATCAACGAGCAGTACTTC
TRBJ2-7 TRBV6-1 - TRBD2 CASSEVAGELLREQYF TGTGCCAGCAGTGAGGTAGCGGGAGAGCTCTTACGGGAGCAGTACTTC
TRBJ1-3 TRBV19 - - CASSIEGSSGNTIYF TGTGCCAGTAGTATAGAGGGGAGCTCTGGAAACACCATATATTTT
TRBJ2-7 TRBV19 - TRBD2 CASSIKPPGLAPLEQYF TGTGCCAGTAGTATAAAACCTCCGGGACTAGCGCCTCTCGAGCAGTACTTC
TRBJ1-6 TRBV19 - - CASREIGAAYNSPLHF TGTGCCAGTAGGGAAATCGGAGCCGCCTATAATTCACCCCTCCACTTT
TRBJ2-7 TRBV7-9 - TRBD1 CASSLVTGGHEQYF TGTGCCAGCAGCTTAGTCACAGGGGGCCACGAGCAGTACTTC
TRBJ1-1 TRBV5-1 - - CASRTSQGTEAFF TGCGCCAGCAGAACGTCACAGGGCACTGAAGCTTTCTTT
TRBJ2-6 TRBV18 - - CASSGQDPSSSGANVLTF TGTGCCAGCTCGGGGCAAGATCCCTCCAGCTCTGGGGCCAACGTCCTGACTTTC
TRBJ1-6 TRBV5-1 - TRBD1 CASSPGDSYSPLHF TGCGCCAGCAGCCCGGGGGACAGTTATTCACCCCTCCACTTT
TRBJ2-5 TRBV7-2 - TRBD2 CASSLSLAGGHETQYF TGTGCCAGCAGCTTAAGCCTAGCGGGGGGGCATGAGACCCAGTACTTC
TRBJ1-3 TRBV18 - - CASSPTGNTIYF TGTGCCAGCTCTCCTACTGGAAACACCATATATTTT
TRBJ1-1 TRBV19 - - CASSFREEVNTEAFF TGTGCCAGTAGTTTCCGGGAAGAGGTGAACACTGAAGCTTTCTTT
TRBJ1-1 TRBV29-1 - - CSVEGGQGLYTEAFF TGCAGCGTTGAAGGGGGGCAGGGATTGTACACTGAAGCTTTCTTT
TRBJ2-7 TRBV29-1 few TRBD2 CSVGRLAGVKGDEQYF TGCAGCGTTGGGCGACTAGCGGGAGTTAAGGGAGACGAGCAGTACTTC
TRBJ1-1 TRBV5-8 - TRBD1 CASSLLDRVSFF TGTGCCAGCAGCCTTTTGGACAGGGTTTCTTTCTTT
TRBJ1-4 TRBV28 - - CASSLAVASNEKLFF TGTGCCAGCAGTTTGGCCGTTGCCTCGAATGAAAAACTGTTTTTT
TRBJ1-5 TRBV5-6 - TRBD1 CASSSQGVQEPQHF TGTGCCAGCAGCTCCCAGGGGGTCCAGGAGCCCCAGCATTTT
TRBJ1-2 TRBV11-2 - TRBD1 CASSLVGQSFYGYTF TGTGCCAGCAGCTTGGTGGGACAGAGTTTCTATGGCTACACCTTC
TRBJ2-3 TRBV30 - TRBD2 CAWSLQRGGTDTQYF TGTGCCTGGAGTCTCCAGCGGGGGGGAACAGATACGCAGTATTTT
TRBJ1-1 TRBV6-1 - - CASSEYSGNTEAFF TGTGCCAGCAGTGAATACTCGGGGAACACTGAAGCTTTCTTT
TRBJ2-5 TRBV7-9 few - CASSPGETQYF TGTGCCAGCAGCCCGGGTGAGACCCAGTACTTC
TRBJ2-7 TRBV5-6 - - CASSLGPGYEQYF TGTGCCAGCAGCCTCGGTCCTGGCTACGAGCAGTACTTC
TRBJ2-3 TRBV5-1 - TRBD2 CASKRLAGTDTQYF TGCGCCAGCAAAAGACTAGCGGGTACAGATACGCAGTATTTT
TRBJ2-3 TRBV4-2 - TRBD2 CASSQAASGVTDTQYF TGTGCCAGCAGCCAAGCGGCTAGCGGGGTGACAGATACGCAGTATTTT
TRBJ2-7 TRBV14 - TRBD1 CASSQRYMGQGNEQYF TGTGCCAGCAGCCAAAGGTATATGGGACAGGGGAACGAGCAGTACTTC
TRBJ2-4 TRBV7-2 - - CASSLAPQKAKNIQYF TGTGCCAGCAGCTTAGCCCCCCAGAAAGCCAAAAACATTCAGTACTTC
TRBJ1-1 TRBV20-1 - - CSAGGQMYAFF TGCAGTGCTGGAGGACAGATGTACGCTTTCTTT
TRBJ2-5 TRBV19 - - CASSSGVRETQYF TGTGCCAGTAGTTCCGGAGTTCGGGAGACCCAGTACTTC
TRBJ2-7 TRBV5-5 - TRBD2 CASSFQLAGSYEQYF TGTGCCAGCAGCTTTCAACTAGCGGGCTCCTACGAGCAGTACTTC
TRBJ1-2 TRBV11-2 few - CASSTPGQPTHYGYTF TGTGCCAGCAGCACCCCCGGACAACCAACCCACTATGGCTACACCTTC
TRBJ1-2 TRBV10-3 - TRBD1 CATLLNAGTEYGYTF TGTGCCACCTTACTAAACGCCGGGACAGAGTATGGCTACACCTTC
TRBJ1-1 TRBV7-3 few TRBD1 CASSATGPGTEAFF TGTGCCAGCAGCGCGACAGGGCCCGGGACTGAAGCTTTCTTT
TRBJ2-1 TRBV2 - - CASSEGSSAYEQFF TGTGCCAGCAGTGAAGGTTCGAGCGCCTATGAGCAGTTCTTC
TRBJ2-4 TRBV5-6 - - CASSDMRNIQYF TGTGCCAGCAGCGACATGAGAAACATTCAGTACTTC
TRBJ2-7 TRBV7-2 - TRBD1 CASSLDGTGGLYEQYF TGTGCCAGCAGCTTAGATGGGACAGGGGGCCTATACGAGCAGTACTTC
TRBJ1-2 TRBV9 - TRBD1 CASSVAQTGGNGYTF TGTGCCAGCAGCGTAGCCCAGACAGGGGGCAATGGCTACACCTTC
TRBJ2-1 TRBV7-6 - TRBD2 CASSSGLADNEQFF TGTGCCAGCAGCTCCGGACTAGCCGACAATGAGCAGTTCTTC
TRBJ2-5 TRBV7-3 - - CASSLDSTQETQYF TGTGCCAGCAGCTTAGACTCCACCCAAGAGACCCAGTACTTC
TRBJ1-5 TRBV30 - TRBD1 CAWSVGTGNQPQHF TGTGCCTGGAGTGTAGGGACAGGCAATCAGCCCCAGCATTTT
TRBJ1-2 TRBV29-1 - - CSAGGRTANYGYTF TGCAGCGCGGGAGGTAGAACAGCTAACTATGGCTACACCTTC
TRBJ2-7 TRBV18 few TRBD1 CASSPPTGGDSYEQYF TGTGCCAGCTCACCACCGACAGGGGGGGACTCCTACGAGCAGTACTTC
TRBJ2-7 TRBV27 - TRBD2 CASSLRPSGGHSSYEQYF TGTGCCAGCAGTTTACGGCCTAGCGGGGGTCACAGCTCCTACGAGCAGTACTTC
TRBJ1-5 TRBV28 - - CASSLWSQPQHF TGTGCCAGCAGTTTATGGAGTCAGCCCCAGCATTTT
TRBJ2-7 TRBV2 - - CASSVAGSYEQYF TGTGCCAGCAGTGTGGCAGGCTCCTACGAGCAGTACTTC
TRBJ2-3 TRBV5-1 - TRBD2 CASSLVAGGADTQYF TGCGCCAGCAGCTTGGTGGCGGGGGGAGCAGATACGCAGTATTTT
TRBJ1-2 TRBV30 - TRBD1 CAWGIPGQGLYGYTF TGTGCCTGGGGTATACCGGGACAGGGACTCTATGGCTACACCTTC
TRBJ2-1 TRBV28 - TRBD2 CASSSPRLAGLNEQFF TGTGCCAGCAGCTCTCCCCGACTAGCGGGGTTGAATGAGCAGTTCTTC
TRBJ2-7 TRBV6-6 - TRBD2 CASKNPGTSGRYEQYF TGTGCCAGCAAGAACCCCGGGACTAGCGGGAGGTACGAGCAGTACTTC
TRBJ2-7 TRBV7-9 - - CASSQQGYEQYF TGTGCCAGCAGCCAACAGGGCTACGAGCAGTACTTC